Shown below are 9 T cell receptor beta chains from a single sample sequenced in a study of T-cell memory formation after mild COVID-19. Each CDR3 protein is one row after TCRdb ran MiXCR on the 5' RACE reads. The table shows around 370,000 distinct CDR3 sequences, with around 21% occurring only once. The sequenced sample consisted of PBMCs or a T cell subset sorted from them (not recorded which). The receptor source for this set is an adult woman who had mild COVID-19 (a few samples of this study predate the infection). Cell type and time point are not known.

This clonotype has just a few counts. V and J are TRBV24-1 and TRBJ2-1; 9 positions agree with TRBD2. The trim removed 0 bases at V and 4 bases at J, leaving 18 bases unmatched. There are 21 residues in the CDR3. From germline, CDR1 is KGHDR and CDR2 SFDVKD. DNA of the CDR3: TGTGCCACCAGTGATTTGCATTATATGGGATCGGGGACTAGCTATTACAATGAGCAGTTCTTC. It specifies CATSDLHYMGSGTSYYNEQFF.

V usage is TRBV4-3 and J usage is TRBJ2-3, with D possibly being TRBD2 (5 bases). CDR1 is LGHNA, CDR2 YSLEER, per germline. The CDR3 runs 15 residues. V gave up 0 bases and J gave up 0 bases, with 7 bases separating them. The CDR3 is CASSQETGSTDTQYF. The CDR3 region has the DNA TGCGCCAGCAGCCAAGAAACGGGAAGCACAGATACGCAGTATTTT.

The chain couples TRBV7-3 to TRBJ2-1; no clear D. CDR1 is SGHTA, CDR2 FQGTGA, per germline. V dropped 3 bases and J dropped 1 base, with 7 bases sitting between them. This CDR3 spans 14 amino acids. This chain's CDR3 is CASSFSPSYNEQFF. The DNA of the CDR3 is TGTGCCAGCAGCTTCAGTCCTTCCTACAATGAGCAGTTCTTC.

This chain connects TRBV12-3 or TRBV12-4 to TRBJ1-1; 7 nucleotides line up with TRBD1. The length of the CDR3 is 16 residues. The junction had 9 bases not matched to a gene; V was cut back by 5 bases and J by 0 bases. The CDR3 region has the DNA TGTGCCAGCAGTCTCGGGACAGTAGTCATGAACACTGAAGCTTTCTTT. Protein product: CASSLGTVVMNTEAFF.

This clonotype has only a few counts. The genes are TRBV7-2 and TRBJ1-2; D not resolved. Germline loops: CDR1 SGHTA, CDR2 FQGNSA. V shed 4 bases and J shed 4 bases, with 10 bases lying between them. The CDR3 consists of 13 residues. CDR3 sequence reads: CASSSGRTYGYTF. The CDR3 DNA follows: TGTGCCAGCAGCTCTGGACGGACCTATGGCTACACCTTC.

The chain couples TRBV9 to TRBJ1-1, with D unresolved. The V gene lost 0 bases and the J gene lost 2 bases, with 8 bases spanning the gap. There are 14 residues in the CDR3. The V gene's germline CDR1 is SGDLS and CDR2 YYNGEE. Written as DNA, the CDR3 is TGTGCCAGCAGCGTAGTCCCTAGAAACACTGAAGCTTTCTTT. Translation: CASSVVPRNTEAFF.

The chain links TRBV9 to TRBJ2-7, with a possible D match to TRBD1 (5 bases). The CDR3 is made up of 15 amino acids. V dropped 4 bases and J dropped 3 bases, with 17 bases sitting between them. Per germline, CDR1 SGDLS and CDR2 YYNGEE. The CDR3, as DNA: TGTGCCAGCAGCCCTACCCCCAGGGTGGACTACGAGCAGTACTTC. This sequence encodes CASSPTPRVDYEQYF.

The rearrangement uses TRBV11-2 and TRBJ2-5; 9 nucleotides match TRBD2. Germline V CDR1 and CDR2: SGHAT, FQNNGV. CDR3 length: 17 residues. V lost 0 bases, J lost 4 bases, and 9 bases stayed unmatched. CDR3 residues: CASSLEVMRGGAETQYF. The CDR3, as DNA: TGTGCCAGCAGCTTAGAGGTTATGCGCGGGGGGGCAGAGACCCAGTACTTC.

This clonotype was seen a handful of times. This chain uses TRBV7-9 with TRBJ2-7, with D perhaps TRBD1 (6 bases). Trimming took 7 bases from V and 2 from J, leaving 15 bases between them. The CDR3 is 14 amino acids. From germline, CDR1 is SEHNR and CDR2 FQNEAQ (reference sequence). The CDR3: CASTPLQGTYEQYF. CDR3 in DNA: TGTGCCAGCACCCCTCTCCAGGGGACCTACGAGCAGTACTTC.